A selection of T cell receptor beta chains follows, all from one sample in a study of cytomegalovirus exposure and HLA in healthy donors. The repertoire was sequenced with immunoSEQ multiplex PCR; TCRdb's copy has only in-frame clones and lacks some. Of about 100,000 clones in the sample, around four fifths were seen once. The sample was PBMCs. These receptors were taken from a woman in her fifties or sixties in good health and CMV-seronegative. The CDR3 runs from the conserved cysteine through the conserved F or W. A D gene is named only where the DNA matches it firmly. Not every row has a clone size; where given, it reads once, few, many or a size class.

clone_size	cdr3_length	d_call	v_call	j_call	cdr3_aa	cdr3_nt
NA	14	NA	TRBV10-3	TRBJ1-1	CAIRQQGLGTEAFF	TGTGCCATCAGACAGCAGGGTCTGGGGACTGAAGCTTTCTTT
few	15	NA	TRBV7-7	TRBJ2-1	CASSFSRHGNNEQFF	TGTGCCAGCAGCTTCTCGAGACATGGAAACAATGAGCAGTTCTTC
NA	15	NA	TRBV5-6	TRBJ1-5	CASLAGGVVDQPQHF	TGTGCCAGCCTGGCGGGGGGGGTAGTCGATCAGCCCCAGCATTTT
NA	13	TRBD1	TRBV18	TRBJ1-2	CASSGDRDYGYTF	TGTGCCAGCTCAGGGGACAGGGACTATGGCTACACCTTC
NA	15	NA	TRBV4-3	TRBJ1-2	CASSPLPDSSSGYTF	TGCGCCAGCAGCCCTCTTCCGGACAGCAGCAGTGGCTACACCTTC
NA	14	TRBD1	TRBV2	TRBJ2-2	CASRLGGVTGELFF	TGTGCCAGCAGATTAGGGGGCGTCACCGGGGAGCTGTTTTTT
NA	13	TRBD1	TRBV6-1	TRBJ2-7	CASSSRGQLEQYF	TGTGCCAGCAGTTCCCGGGGACAGCTGGAGCAGTACTTC
NA	14	NA	TRBV2	TRBJ2-5	CASTNRVASETQYF	TGTGCCAGCACTAACAGGGTTGCGTCGGAGACCCAGTACTTC
NA	16	NA	TRBV19	TRBJ1-1	CASKGAGWQMNTEAFF	TGTGCCAGTAAAGGGGCGGGGTGGCAGATGAACACTGAAGCTTTCTTT
NA	17	NA	TRBV4-3	TRBJ2-2	CASSQGTQGTNTGELFF	TGCGCCAGCAGCCAAGGGACGCAGGGTACGAACACCGGGGAGCTGTTTTTT
NA	14	NA	TRBV19	TRBJ2-1	CASSMLGRSNEQFF	TGTGCCAGTAGTATGTTGGGCAGATCCAATGAGCAGTTCTTC
NA	14	NA	TRBV10-1	TRBJ2-2	CASSPGWDTGELFF	TGCGCCAGCAGTCCAGGGTGGGACACCGGGGAGCTGTTTTTT
NA	16	NA	TRBV12-5	TRBJ2-1	CASGSTGTSSYNEQFF	TGTGCTAGTGGTTCAACAGGGACCAGCTCCTACAATGAGCAGTTCTTC
NA	14	NA	TRBV2	TRBJ1-5	CASSDFYSNQPQHF	TGTGCCAGCAGTGACTTCTATAGCAATCAGCCCCAGCATTTT
once	15	NA	TRBV7-6	TRBJ2-5	CASSQGGGSKETQYF	TGTGCCAGCAGCCAAGGGGGAGGGAGCAAAGAGACCCAGTACTTC
NA	16	NA	TRBV4-3	TRBJ1-4	CASSQDYGQGGEKLFF	TGCGCCAGCAGCCAAGATTATGGACAAGGGGGAGAAAAACTGTTTTTT
NA	13	NA	TRBV7-9	TRBJ2-3	CASSFGGTDTQYF	TGTGCCAGCAGCTTCGGGGGAACAGATACGCAGTATTTT
few	15	NA	TRBV19	TRBJ2-5	CASRGLAVAQETQYF	TGTGCCAGTCGCGGATTAGCAGTAGCGCAAGAGACCCAGTACTTC
NA	12	NA	TRBV30	TRBJ2-1	CAWSVLANEQFF	TGTGCCTGGAGTGTCCTTGCGAATGAGCAGTTCTTC
NA	16	TRBD2	TRBV13	TRBJ2-7	CASSLGAGRSSYEQYF	TGTGCCAGCAGCTTAGGAGCCGGGAGGAGCTCCTACGAGCAGTACTTC
NA	13	NA	TRBV7-9	TRBJ2-3	CASSHRGTDTQYF	TGTGCCAGCAGCCACAGGGGCACAGATACGCAGTATTTT
NA	12	NA	TRBV11-3	TRBJ2-3	CASSQGLDTQYF	TGTGCCAGCAGCCAGGGGCTGGATACGCAGTATTTT
NA	15	TRBD2	TRBV10-3	TRBJ2-3	CAISEREGRTDTQYF	TGTGCCATCAGTGAGCGGGAGGGGCGCACAGATACGCAGTATTTT
few	15	NA	TRBV7-2	TRBJ2-7	CASSSDSQEAYEQYF	TGTGCCAGCAGCTCCGACAGCCAAGAAGCCTACGAGCAGTACTTC
NA	15	NA	TRBV11-2	TRBJ2-7	CASRPMLAPPLEQYF	TGTGCCAGCAGACCAATGCTAGCGCCTCCTCTCGAGCAGTACTTC
few	14	NA	TRBV5-1	TRBJ1-3	CASSPQGSGNTIYF	TGCGCCAGCAGCCCTCAGGGCTCTGGAAACACCATATATTTT
NA	17	TRBD1	TRBV10-1	TRBJ1-1	CASSEDRGPLMNTEAFF	TGCGCCAGCAGCGAGGACAGGGGGCCTTTAATGAACACTGAAGCTTTCTTT
NA	14	NA	TRBV5-1	TRBJ2-3	CASSSPGNTDTQYF	TGCGCCAGCAGCTCCCCGGGTAACACAGATACGCAGTATTTT
NA	15	NA	TRBV6-6	TRBJ2-2	CASSYSTRNTGELFF	TGTGCCAGCAGTTACTCCACGAGGAACACCGGGGAGCTGTTTTTT
NA	15	TRBD1	TRBV4-1	TRBJ1-2	CASSQGQGANYGYTF	TGCGCCAGCAGCCAAGGACAGGGAGCAAACTATGGCTACACCTTC
NA	12	NA	TRBV2	TRBJ2-1	CASSRSYNEQFF	TGTGCCAGCAGTCGGTCCTACAATGAGCAGTTCTTC
NA	14	NA	TRBV7-9	TRBJ1-5	CASSLMGSNQPQHF	TGTGCCAGCAGCTTAATGGGCAGTAATCAGCCCCAGCATTTT
NA	16	TRBD1	TRBV7-9	TRBJ1-1	CASSPGTGAMNTEAFF	TGTGCCAGCAGCCCCGGGACAGGGGCTATGAACACTGAAGCTTTCTTT
NA	15	NA	TRBV2	TRBJ2-4	CASSEEEPPKNIQYF	TGTGCCAGCAGTGAGGAGGAGCCACCCAAAAACATTCAGTACTTC
NA	15	TRBD1	TRBV28	TRBJ2-7	CASTKTGTASYEQYF	TGTGCCAGCACAAAAACCGGGACAGCCTCCTACGAGCAGTACTTC
NA	14	TRBD1	TRBV5-1	TRBJ1-6	CASSTGTGGSPLHF	TGCGCCAGCTCCACCGGGACAGGGGGATCACCCCTCCACTTT
NA	13	TRBD1	TRBV5-8	TRBJ1-1	CASSLGQGAEAFF	TGTGCCAGCAGCTTGGGACAGGGTGCTGAAGCTTTCTTT
few	12	NA	TRBV19	TRBJ2-7	CASSNTGYEQYF	TGTGCCAGTAGTAATACAGGGTACGAGCAGTACTTC
NA	17	TRBD1	TRBV6-1	TRBJ2-1	CASSALDRAPIHNEQFF	TGTGCCAGCAGTGCCTTGGACAGGGCTCCTATTCACAATGAGCAGTTCTTC
NA	15	NA	TRBV6-5	TRBJ1-5	CASSYGQGSGQPQHF	TGTGCCAGCAGTTACGGGCAGGGGTCGGGTCAGCCCCAGCATTTT
NA	16	NA	TRBV5-6	TRBJ2-3	CASSLPVAELADTQYF	TGTGCCAGCAGCTTGCCCGTAGCGGAGCTAGCAGATACGCAGTATTTT